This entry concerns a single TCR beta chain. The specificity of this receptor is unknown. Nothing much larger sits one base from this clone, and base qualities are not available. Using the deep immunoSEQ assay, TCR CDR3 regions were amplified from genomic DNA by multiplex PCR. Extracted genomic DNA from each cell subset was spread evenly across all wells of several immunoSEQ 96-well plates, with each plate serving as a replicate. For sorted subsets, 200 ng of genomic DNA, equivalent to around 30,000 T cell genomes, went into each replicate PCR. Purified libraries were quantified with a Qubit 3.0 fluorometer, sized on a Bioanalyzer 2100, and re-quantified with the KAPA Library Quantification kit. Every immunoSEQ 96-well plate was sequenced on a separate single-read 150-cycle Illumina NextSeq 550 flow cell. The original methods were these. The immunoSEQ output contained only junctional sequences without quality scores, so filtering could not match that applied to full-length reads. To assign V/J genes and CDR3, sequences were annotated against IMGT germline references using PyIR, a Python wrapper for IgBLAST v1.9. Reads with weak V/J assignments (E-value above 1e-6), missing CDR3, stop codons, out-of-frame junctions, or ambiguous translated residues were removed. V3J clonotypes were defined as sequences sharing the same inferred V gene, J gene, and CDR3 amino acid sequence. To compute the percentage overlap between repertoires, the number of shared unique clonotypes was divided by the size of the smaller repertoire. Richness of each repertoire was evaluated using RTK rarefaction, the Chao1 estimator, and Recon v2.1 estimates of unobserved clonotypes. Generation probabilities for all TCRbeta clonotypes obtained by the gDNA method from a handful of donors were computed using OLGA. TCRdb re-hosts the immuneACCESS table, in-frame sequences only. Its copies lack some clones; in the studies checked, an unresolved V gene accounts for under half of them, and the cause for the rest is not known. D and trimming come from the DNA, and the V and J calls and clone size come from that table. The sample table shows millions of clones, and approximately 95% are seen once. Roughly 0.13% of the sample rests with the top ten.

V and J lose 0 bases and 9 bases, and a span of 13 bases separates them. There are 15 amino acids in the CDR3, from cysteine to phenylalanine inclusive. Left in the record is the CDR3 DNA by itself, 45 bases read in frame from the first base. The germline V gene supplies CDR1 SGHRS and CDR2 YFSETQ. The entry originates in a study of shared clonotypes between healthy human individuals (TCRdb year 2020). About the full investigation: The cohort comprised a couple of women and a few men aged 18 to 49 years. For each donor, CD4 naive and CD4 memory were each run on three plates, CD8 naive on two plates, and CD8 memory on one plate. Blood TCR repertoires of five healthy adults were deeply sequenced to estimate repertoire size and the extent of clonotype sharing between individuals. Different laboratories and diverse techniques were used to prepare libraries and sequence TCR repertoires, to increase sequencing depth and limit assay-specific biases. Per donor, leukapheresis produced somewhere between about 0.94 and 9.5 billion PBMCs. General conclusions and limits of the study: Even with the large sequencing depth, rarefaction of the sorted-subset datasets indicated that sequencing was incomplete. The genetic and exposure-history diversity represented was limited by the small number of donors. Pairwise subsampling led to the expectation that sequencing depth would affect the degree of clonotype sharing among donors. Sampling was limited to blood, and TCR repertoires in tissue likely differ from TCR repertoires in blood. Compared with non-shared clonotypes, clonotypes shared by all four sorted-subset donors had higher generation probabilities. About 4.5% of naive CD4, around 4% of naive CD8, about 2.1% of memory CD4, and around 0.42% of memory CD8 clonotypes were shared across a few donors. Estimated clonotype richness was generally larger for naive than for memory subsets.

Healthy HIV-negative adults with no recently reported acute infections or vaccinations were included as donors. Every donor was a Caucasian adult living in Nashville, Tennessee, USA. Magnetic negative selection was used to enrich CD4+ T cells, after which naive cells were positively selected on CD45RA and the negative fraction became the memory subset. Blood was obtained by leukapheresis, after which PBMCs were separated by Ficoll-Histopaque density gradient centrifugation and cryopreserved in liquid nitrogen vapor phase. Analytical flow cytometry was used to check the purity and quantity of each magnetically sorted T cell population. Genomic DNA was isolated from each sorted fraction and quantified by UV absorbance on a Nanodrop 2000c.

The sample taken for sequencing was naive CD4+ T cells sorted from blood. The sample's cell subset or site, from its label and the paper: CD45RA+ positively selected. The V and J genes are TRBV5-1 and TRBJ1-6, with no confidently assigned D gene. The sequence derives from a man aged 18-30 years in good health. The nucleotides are TGCGCCAGCAGCTTGGCCGAATCGGAGGGTTCACCCCTCCACTTT. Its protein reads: CASSLAESEGSPLHF.